What follows describes a single T cell receptor beta chain. Its matching antigen is unknown. CDR3 length: 13 residues. Looked up from germline, CDR1 is MRHNA and CDR2 is SNTAGT. Between the trimmed V and J ends, which lost 1 base and 7 bases, there was a span of 7 bases. The data were obtained in a study of OX40 agonist ivuxolimab in advanced cancers. Study information: Dose-escalation patients had hepatocellular carcinoma, melanoma, renal cell or head and neck cancer. Whole-study findings and limits: At doses 0.1 to 3.0 mg/kg, CD4+ and CD8+ clones expanded.

Measured with immunoSEQ multiplex PCR; TCRdb has only the in-frame clones, and not every one. The sample consists of roughly 100,000 clones, approximately 95% of them appearing once. The clonotype originates from an adult with an advanced solid tumor such as melanoma, head and neck, liver or kidney cancer. The chain combines TRBV6-4 with TRBJ2-2, with a weak D call TRBD2 (6 bases). The sample consisted of CD4+ or CD8+ T cells sorted from blood, taken in a trial of the OX40 agonist ivuxolimab. The CDR3 DNA is TGTGCCAGCAGTGACTTGGGAGGCGGGGAGCTGTTTTTT. Protein: CASSDLGGGELFF.